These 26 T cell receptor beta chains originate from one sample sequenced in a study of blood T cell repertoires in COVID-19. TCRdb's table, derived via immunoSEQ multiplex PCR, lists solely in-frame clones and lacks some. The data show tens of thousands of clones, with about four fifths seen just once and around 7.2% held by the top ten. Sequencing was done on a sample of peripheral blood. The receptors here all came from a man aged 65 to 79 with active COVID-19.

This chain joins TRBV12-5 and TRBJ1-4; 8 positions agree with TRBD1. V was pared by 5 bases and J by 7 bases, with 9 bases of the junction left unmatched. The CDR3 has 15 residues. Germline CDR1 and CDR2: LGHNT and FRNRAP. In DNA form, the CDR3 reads TGTGCTAGTGGTACTGGGACAGGCTTTAGTGAAAAACTGTTTTTT. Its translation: CASGTGTGFSEKLFF.

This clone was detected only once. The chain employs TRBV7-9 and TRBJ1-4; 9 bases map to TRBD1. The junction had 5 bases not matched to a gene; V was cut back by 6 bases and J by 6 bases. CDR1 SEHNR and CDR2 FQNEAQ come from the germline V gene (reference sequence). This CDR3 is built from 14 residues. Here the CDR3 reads CASRPTGGHEKLFF. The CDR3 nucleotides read TGTGCCAGCAGACCGACAGGGGGGCATGAAAAACTGTTTTTT.

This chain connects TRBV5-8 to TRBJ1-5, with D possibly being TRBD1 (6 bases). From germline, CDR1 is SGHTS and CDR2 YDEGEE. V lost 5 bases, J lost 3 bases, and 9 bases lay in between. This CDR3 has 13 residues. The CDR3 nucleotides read TGTGCCAGCAGGGACAGACTCAATCAGCCCCAGCATTTT. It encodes CASRDRLNQPQHF.

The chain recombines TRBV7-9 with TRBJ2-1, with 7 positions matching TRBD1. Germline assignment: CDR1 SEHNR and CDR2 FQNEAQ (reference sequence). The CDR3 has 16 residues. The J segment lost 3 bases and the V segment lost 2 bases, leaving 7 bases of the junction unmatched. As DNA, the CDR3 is TGTGCCAGCAGCTTACGACAGGGTGGGATCTACAATGAGCAGTTCTTC. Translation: CASSLRQGGIYNEQFF.

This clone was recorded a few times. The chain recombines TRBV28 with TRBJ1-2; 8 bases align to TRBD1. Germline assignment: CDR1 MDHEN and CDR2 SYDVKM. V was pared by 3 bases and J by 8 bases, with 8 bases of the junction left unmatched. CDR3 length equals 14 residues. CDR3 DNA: TGTGCCAGCAGTTTTATACAGGGGGTCGGAGGCTACACCTTC. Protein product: CASSFIQGVGGYTF.

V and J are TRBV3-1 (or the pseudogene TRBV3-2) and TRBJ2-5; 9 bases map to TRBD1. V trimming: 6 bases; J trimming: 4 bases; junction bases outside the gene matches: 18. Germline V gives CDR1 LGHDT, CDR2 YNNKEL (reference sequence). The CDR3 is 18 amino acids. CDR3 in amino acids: CASSQYSGTGTLRETQYF. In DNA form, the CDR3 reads TGTGCCAGCAGTCAATATTCCGGGACAGGGACACTTCGAGAGACCCAGTACTTC.

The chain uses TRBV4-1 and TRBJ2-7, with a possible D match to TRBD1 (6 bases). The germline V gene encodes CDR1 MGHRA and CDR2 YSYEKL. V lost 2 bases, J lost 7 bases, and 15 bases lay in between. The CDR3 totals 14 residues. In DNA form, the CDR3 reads TGCGCCAGCAGCCAACCCACAGGGATGGGGGAGCAGTACTTC. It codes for CASSQPTGMGEQYF.

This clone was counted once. In DNA form, the CDR3 reads TGTGCCGGGGGGACAGGGACCACAGATACGCAGTATTTT. This codes for CAGGTGTTDTQYF. The chain couples TRBV6-5 to TRBJ2-3, with 9 bases lining up with TRBD1. Per germline, CDR1 MNHEY and CDR2 SVGAGI. With 11 bases clipped from V and 2 bases from J, the junction kept 5 bases outside the gene matches. The CDR3 is made up of 13 amino acids.

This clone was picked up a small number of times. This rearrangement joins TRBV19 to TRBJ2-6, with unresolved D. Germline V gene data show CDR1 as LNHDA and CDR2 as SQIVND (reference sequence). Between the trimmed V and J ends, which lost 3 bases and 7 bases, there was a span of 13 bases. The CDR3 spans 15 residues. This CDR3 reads CASSITPPGANVLTF. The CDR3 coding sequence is TGTGCCAGTAGTATTACTCCTCCCGGTGCCAACGTCCTGACTTTC.

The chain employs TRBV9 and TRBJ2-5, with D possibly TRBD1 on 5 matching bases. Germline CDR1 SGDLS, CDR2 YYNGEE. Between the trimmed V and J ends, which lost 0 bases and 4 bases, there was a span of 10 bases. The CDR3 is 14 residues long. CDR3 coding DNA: TGTGCCAGCAGCGTAGCCGTGGGGCGAGAGACCCAGTACTTC. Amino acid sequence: CASSVAVGRETQYF.

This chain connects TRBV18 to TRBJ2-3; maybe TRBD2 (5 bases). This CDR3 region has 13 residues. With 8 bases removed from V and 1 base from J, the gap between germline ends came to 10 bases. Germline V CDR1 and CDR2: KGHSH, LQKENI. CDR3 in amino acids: CASRGGRTDTQYF. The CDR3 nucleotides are TGTGCCAGCCGGGGTGGGCGCACAGATACGCAGTATTTT. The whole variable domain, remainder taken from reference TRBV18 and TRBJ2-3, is NAGVMQNPRHLVRRRGQEARLRCSPMKGHSHVYWYRQLPEEGLKFMVYLQKENIIDESGMPKERFSAEFPKEGPSILRIQQVVRGDSAAYFCASRGGRTDTQYFGPGTRLTVL.

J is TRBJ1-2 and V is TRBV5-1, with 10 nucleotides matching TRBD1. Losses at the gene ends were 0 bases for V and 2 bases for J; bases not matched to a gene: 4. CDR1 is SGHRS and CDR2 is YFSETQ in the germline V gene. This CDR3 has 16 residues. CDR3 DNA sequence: TGCGCCAGCAGCTTGGGGGGACAGGGGATAAACTATGGCTACACCTTC. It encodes CASSLGGQGINYGYTF.

The CDR3 region has the DNA TGCGCCAGCAGCCAAGGGAGGGGCGGGGTCGGTGAGCAGTTCTTC. Encoded protein: CASSQGRGGVGEQFF. V usage is TRBV4-3 and J usage is TRBJ2-1, with D possibly matching TRBD2 (6 bases). The CDR3 is made up of 15 amino acids. The V gene lost 1 base and the J gene lost 9 bases, with 16 bases spanning the gap. Germline CDR1 reads LGHNA; CDR2 reads YSLEER.

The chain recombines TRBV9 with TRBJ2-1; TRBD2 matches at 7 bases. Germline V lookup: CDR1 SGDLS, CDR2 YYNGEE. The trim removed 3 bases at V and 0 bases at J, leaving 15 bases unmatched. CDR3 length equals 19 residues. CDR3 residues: CASSGLSATGGHSYNEQFF. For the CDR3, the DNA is TGTGCCAGCAGCGGCCTGAGTGCGACGGGGGGTCACTCCTACAATGAGCAGTTCTTC. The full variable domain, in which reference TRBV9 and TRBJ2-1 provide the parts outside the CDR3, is DSGVTQTPKHLITATGQRVTLRCSPRSGDLSVYWYQQSLDQGLQFLIQYYNGEERAKGNILERFSAQQFPDLHSELNLSSLELGDSALYFCASSGLSATGGHSYNEQFFGPGTRLTVL.

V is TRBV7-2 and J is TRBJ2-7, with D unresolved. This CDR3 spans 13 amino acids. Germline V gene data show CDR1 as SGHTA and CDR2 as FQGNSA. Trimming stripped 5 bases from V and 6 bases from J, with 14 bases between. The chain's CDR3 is CASSQAGSSEQYF. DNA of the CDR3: TGTGCCAGCAGCCAAGCTGGTAGCTCCGAGCAGTACTTC.

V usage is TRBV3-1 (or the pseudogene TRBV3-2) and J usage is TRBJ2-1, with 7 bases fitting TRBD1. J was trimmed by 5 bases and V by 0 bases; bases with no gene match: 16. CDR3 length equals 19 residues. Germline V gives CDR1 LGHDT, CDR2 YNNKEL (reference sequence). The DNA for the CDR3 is TGTGCCAGCAGCCAAGATTTTGGCCTTACAGGGGTCACTAACAATGAGCAGTTCTTC. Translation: CASSQDFGLTGVTNNEQFF.

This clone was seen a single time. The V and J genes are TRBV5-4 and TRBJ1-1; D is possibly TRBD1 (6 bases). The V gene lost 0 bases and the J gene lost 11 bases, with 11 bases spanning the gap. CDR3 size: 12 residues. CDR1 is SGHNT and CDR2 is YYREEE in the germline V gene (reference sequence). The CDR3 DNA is TGTGCCAGCAGCTTGGAGTTAGGGGGTGCTTTCTTT. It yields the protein CASSLELGGAFF. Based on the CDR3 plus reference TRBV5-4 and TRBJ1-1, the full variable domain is ETGVTQSPTHLIKTRGQQVTLRCSSQSGHNTVSWYQQALGQGPQFIFQYYREEENGRGNFPPRFSGLQFPNYSSELNVNALELDDSALYLCASSLELGGAFFGQGTRLTVV.

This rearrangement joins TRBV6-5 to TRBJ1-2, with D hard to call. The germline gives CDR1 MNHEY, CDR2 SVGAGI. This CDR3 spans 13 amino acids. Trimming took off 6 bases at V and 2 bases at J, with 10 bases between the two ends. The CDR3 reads CASRAGVNYGYTF. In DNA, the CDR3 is TGTGCCAGCAGAGCCGGGGTAAACTATGGCTACACCTTC.

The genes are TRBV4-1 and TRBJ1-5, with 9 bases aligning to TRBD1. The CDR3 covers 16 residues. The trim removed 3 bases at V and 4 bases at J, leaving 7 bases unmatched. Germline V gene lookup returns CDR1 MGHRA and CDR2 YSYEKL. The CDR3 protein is CASSQVAGTGNQPQHF. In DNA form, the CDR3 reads TGCGCCAGCAGCCAGGTCGCCGGGACAGGGAATCAGCCCCAGCATTTT.

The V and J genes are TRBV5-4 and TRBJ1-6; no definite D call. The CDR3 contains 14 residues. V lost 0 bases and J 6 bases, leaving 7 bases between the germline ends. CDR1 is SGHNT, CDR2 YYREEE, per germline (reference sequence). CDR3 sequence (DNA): TGTGCCAGCAGCTTGGGACACCCTAATTCACCCCTCCACTTT. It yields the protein CASSLGHPNSPLHF.

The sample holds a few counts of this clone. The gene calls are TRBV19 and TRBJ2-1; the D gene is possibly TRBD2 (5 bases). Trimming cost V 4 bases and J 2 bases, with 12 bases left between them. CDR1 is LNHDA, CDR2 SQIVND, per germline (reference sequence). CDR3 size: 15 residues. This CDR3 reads CASSSDPGTYNEQFF. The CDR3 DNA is TGTGCCAGTAGTAGCGACCCCGGGACCTACAATGAGCAGTTCTTC. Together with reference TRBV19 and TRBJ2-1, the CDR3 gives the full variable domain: DGGITQSPKYLFRKEGQNVTLSCEQNLNHDAMYWYRQDPGQGLRLIYYSQIVNDFQKGDIAEGYSVSREKKESFPLTVTSAQKNPTAFYLCASSSDPGTYNEQFFGPGTRLTVL.

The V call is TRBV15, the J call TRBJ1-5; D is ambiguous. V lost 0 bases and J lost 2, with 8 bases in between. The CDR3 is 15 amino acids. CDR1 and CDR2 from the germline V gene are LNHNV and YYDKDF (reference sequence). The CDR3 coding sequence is TGTGCCACCAGCAGAGATCTGGGAGGCAATCAGCCCCAGCATTTT. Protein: CATSRDLGGNQPQHF. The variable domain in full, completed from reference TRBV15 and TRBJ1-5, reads DAMVIQNPRYQVTQFGKPVTLSCSQTLNHNVMYWYQQKSSQAPKLLFHYYDKDFNNEADTPDNFQSRRPNTSFCFLDIRSPGLGDTAMYLCATSRDLGGNQPQHFGDGTRLSIL.

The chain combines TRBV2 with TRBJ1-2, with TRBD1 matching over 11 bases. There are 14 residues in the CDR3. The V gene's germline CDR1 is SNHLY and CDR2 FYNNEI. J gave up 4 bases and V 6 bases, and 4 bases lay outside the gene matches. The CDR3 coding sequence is TGTGCCAGCAGGATGGACAGGGGGCCCTATGGCTACACCTTC. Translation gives CASRMDRGPYGYTF.

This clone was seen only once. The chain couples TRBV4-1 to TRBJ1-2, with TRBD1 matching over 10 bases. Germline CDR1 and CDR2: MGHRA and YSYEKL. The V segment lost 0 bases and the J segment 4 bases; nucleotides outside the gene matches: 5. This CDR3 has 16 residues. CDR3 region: CASSQDLGTGAYGYTF. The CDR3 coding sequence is TGCGCCAGCAGCCAAGATCTGGGGACAGGGGCCTATGGCTACACCTTC.

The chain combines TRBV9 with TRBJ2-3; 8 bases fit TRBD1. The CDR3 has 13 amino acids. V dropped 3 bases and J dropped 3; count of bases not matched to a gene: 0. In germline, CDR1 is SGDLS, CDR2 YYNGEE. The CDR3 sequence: CASSGTGTDTQYF. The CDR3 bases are TGTGCCAGCAGCGGGACAGGGACAGATACGCAGTATTTT. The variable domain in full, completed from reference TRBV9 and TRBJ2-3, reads DSGVTQTPKHLITATGQRVTLRCSPRSGDLSVYWYQQSLDQGLQFLIQYYNGEERAKGNILERFSAQQFPDLHSELNLSSLELGDSALYFCASSGTGTDTQYFGPGTRLTVL.

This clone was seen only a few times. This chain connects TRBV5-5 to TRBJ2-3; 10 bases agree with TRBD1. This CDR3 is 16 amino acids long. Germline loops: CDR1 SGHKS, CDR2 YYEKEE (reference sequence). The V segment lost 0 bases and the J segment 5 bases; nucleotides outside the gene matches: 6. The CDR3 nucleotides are TGTGCCAGCAGCTTGGTCCCCGACAGGGGGCTAGATACGCAGTATTTT. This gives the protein CASSLVPDRGLDTQYF.